The clone carrying this T cell receptor beta chain was picked up a small number of times. The antigen is undetermined. The sample is drawn from a study of shared clonotypes between healthy human individuals. Whole-study results and caveats: There were few donors, and this limited the genetic and exposure-history diversity represented.

Deep-level assay runs were performed. Clones were read by immunoSEQ multiplex PCR, and TCRdb kept only the in-frame ones, dropping some. Seen here are about 450,000 clones, 70% to 80% observed once, and the top ten hold about 12%. Free of recent acute infections or vaccinations, the donors were healthy HIV-negative adults. Every one of the donors was a Caucasian adult that lived in Nashville, Tennessee. The material sequenced was PBMCs. The sequence came from a middle-aged woman in good health. Some clones in this sample may be carry-over from other donors' samples.

The CDR3 reads CASSPLWEGPLVGYTF. CDR3 sequence (DNA): TGTGCCAGCAGTCCCCTGTGGGAGGGCCCTCTTGTCGGCTACACCTTC. The chain uses TRBV27 and TRBJ1-2; no firm D call. Germline V gives CDR1 MNHEY, CDR2 SMNVEV (reference sequence). V was trimmed by 5 bases and J by 8 bases, leaving 24 bases between them. This CDR3 is built from 16 residues.